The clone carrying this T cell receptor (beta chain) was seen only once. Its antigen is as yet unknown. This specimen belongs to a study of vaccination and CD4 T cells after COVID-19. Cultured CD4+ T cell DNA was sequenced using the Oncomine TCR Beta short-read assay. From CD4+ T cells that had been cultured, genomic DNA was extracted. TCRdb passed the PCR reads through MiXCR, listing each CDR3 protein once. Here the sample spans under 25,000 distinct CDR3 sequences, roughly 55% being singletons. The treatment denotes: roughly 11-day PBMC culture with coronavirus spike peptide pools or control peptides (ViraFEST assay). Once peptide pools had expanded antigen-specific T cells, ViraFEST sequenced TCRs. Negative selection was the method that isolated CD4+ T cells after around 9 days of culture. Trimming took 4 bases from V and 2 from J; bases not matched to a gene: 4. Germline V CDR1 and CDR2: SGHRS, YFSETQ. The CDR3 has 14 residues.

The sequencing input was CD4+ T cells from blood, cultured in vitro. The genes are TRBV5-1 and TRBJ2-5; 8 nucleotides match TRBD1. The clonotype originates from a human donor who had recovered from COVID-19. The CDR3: CASSHGQGQETQYF. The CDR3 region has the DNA TGCGCCAGCAGCCATGGACAGGGTCAAGAGACCCAGTACTTC. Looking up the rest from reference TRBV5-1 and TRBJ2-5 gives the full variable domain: KAGVTQTPRYLIKTRGQQVTLSCSPISGHRSVSWYQQTPGQGLQFLFEYFSETQRNKGNFPGRFSGRQFSNSRSEMNVSTLELGDSALYLCASSHGQGQETQYFGPGTRLLVL.